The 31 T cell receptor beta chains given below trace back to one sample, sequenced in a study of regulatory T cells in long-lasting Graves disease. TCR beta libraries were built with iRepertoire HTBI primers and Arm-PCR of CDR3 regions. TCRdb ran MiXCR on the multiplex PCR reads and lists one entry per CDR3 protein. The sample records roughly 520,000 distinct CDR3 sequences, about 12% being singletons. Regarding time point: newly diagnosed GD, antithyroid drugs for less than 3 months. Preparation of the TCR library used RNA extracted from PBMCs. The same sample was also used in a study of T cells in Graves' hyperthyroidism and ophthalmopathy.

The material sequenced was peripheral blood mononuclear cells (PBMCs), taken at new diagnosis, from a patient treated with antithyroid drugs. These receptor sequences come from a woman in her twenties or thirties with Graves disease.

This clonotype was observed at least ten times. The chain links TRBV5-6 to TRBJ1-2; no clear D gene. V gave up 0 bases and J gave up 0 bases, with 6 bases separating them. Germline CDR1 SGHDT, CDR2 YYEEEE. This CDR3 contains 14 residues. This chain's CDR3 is CASSLELANYGYTF. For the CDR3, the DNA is TGTGCCAGCAGCTTGGAGCTTGCTAACTATGGCTACACCTTC.

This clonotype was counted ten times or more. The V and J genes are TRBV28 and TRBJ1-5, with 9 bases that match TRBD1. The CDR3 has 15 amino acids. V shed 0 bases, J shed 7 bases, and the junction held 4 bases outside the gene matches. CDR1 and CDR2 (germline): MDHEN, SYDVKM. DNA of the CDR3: TGTGCCAGCAGTTTATGGAGGGACAGGGCCCAGCCCCAGCATTTT. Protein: CASSLWRDRAQPQHF.

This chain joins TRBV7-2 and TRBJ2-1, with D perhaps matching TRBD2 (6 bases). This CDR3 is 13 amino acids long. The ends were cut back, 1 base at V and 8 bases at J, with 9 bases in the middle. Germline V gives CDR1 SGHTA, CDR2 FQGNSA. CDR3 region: CASSLDSGDEQFF. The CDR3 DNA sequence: TGTGCCAGCAGCTTAGACTCGGGGGATGAGCAGTTCTTC.

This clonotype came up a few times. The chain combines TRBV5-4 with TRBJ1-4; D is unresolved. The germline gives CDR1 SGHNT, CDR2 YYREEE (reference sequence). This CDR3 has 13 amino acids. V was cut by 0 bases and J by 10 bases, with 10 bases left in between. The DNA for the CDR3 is TGTGCCAGCAGCTTGGACCAGGTGGGAAAACTGTTTTTT. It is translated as CASSLDQVGKLFF.

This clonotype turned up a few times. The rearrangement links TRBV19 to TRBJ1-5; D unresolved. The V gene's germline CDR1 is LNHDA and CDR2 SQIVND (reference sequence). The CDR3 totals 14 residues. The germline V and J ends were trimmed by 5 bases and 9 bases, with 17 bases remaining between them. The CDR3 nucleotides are TGTGCCAGTAGTGAGAGGACGGGCGCGGGGCCCCAGCATTTT. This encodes CASSERTGAGPQHF.

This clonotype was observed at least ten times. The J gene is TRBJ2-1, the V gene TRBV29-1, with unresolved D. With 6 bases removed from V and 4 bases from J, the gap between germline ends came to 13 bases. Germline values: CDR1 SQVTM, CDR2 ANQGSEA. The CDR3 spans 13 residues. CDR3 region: CSVNSVTYNEQFF. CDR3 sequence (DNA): TGCAGCGTGAACAGCGTCACGTACAATGAGCAGTTCTTC.

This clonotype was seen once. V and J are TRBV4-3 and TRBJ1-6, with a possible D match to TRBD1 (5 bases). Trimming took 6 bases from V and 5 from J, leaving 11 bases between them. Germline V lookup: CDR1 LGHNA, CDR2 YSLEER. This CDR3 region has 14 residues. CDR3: CASRRGPNNSPLHF. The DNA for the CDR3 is TGCGCCAGCAGGAGGGGACCCAATAATTCACCCCTCCACTTT.

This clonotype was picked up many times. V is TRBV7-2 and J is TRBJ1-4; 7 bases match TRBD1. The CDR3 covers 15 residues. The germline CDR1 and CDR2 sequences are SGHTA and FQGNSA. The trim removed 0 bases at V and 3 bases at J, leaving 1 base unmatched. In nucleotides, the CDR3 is TGTGCCAGCAGCTTAGCTGGGACAGCTAATGAAAAACTGTTTTTT. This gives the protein CASSLAGTANEKLFF.

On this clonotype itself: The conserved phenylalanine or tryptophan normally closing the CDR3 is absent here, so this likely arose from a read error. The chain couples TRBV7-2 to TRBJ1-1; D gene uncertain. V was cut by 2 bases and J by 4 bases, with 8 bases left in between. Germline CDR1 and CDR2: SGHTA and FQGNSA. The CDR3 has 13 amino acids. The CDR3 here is CASSLMQVTEAFL. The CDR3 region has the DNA TGTGCCAGCAGCTTAATGCAGGTCACTGAAGCTTTCCTT.

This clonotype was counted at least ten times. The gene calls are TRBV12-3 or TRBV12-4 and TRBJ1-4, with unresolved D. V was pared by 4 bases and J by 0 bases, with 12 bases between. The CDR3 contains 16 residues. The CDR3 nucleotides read TGTGCCAGCAGTTACCATAGATCTGCAACTAATGAAAAACTGTTTTTT. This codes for CASSYHRSATNEKLFF.

The CDR3 loop reads CAWSVTGVSEAFF. The CDR3 DNA reads TGTGCCTGGAGTGTGACAGGGGTCTCTGAAGCTTTCTTT. This chain links TRBV30 with TRBJ1-1; 8 bases agree with TRBD1. Germline CDR1 reads GTSNPN; CDR2 reads SVGIG (reference sequence). V dropped 0 bases and J dropped 6; count of bases not matched to a gene: 3. The CDR3 has 13 residues. The full variable domain, completed using reference TRBV30 and TRBJ1-1, is SQTIHQWPATLVQPVGSPLSLECTVEGTSNPNLYWYRQAAGRGLQLLFYSVGIGQISSEVPQNLSASRPQDRQFILSSKKLLLSDSGFYLCAWSVTGVSEAFFGQGTRLTVV.

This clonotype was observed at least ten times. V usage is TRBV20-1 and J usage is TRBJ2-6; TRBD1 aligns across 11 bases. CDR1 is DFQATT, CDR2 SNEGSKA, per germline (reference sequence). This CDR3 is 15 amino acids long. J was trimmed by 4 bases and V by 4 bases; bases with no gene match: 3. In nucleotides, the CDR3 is TGCAGTGCTATAGGACAGGGGGCCGGGGCCAACGTCCTGACTTTC. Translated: CSAIGQGAGANVLTF.

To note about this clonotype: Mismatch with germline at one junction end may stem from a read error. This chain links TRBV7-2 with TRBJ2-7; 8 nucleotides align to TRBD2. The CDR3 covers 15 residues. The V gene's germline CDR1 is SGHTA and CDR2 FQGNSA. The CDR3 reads CASSAAFSGTYERYF. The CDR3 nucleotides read TGTGCCAGCAGCGCCGCTTTTAGCGGGACCTACGAGCGGTACTTC.

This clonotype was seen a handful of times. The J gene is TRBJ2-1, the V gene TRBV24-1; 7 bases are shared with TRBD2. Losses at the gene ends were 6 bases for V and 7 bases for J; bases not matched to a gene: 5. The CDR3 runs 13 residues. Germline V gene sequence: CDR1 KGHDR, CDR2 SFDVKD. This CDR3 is CATSRDYVNEQFF. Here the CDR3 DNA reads TGTGCCACCAGTCGGGACTACGTGAATGAGCAGTTCTTC.

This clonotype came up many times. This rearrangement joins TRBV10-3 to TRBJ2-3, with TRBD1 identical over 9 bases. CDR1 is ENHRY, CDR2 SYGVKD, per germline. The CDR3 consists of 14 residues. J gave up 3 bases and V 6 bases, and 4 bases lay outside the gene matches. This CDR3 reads CAISDRGRTDTQYF. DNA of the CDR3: TGTGCCATCAGCGACAGGGGGAGGACAGATACGCAGTATTTT.

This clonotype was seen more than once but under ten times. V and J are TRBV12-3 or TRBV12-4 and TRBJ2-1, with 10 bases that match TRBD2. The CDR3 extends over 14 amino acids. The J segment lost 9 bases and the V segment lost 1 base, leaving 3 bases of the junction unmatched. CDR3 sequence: CASSLVVAGGEQFF. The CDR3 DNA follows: TGTGCCAGCAGTTTAGTGGTAGCGGGGGGTGAGCAGTTCTTC.

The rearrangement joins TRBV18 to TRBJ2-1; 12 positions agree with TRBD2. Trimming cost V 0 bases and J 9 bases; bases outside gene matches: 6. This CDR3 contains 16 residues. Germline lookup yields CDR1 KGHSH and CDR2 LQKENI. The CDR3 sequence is CASSPPGLAGPGEQFF. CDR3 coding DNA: TGTGCCAGCTCACCACCAGGACTAGCGGGACCCGGTGAGCAGTTCTTC.

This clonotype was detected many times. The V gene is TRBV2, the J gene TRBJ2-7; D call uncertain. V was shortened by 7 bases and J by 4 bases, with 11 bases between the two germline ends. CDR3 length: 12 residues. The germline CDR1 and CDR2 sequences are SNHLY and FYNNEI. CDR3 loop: CASTSLGYEQYF. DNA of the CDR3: TGTGCCAGCACTTCCCTCGGGTACGAGCAGTACTTC.

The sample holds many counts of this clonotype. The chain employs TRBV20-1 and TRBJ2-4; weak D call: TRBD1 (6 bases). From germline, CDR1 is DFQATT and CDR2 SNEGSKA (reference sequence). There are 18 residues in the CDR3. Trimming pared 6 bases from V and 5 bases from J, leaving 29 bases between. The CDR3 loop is CSANNEQGFLSRQNIQYF. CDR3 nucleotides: TGCAGTGCCAACAACGAACAGGGATTCCTTAGCCGGCAAAACATTCAGTACTTC.

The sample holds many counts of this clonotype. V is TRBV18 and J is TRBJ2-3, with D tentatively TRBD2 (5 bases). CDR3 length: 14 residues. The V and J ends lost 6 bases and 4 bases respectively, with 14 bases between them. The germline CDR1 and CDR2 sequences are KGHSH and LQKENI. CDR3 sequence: CASSDGLHSDTQYF. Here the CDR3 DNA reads TGTGCCAGCTCGGATGGACTCCACTCAGATACGCAGTATTTT. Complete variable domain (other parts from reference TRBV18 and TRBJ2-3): NAGVMQNPRHLVRRRGQEARLRCSPMKGHSHVYWYRQLPEEGLKFMVYLQKENIIDESGMPKERFSAEFPKEGPSILRIQQVVRGDSAAYFCASSDGLHSDTQYFGPGTRLTVL.

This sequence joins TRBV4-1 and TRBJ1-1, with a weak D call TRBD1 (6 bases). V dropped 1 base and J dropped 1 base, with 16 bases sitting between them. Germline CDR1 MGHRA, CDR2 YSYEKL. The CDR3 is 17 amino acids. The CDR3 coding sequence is TGCGCCAGCAGCCAAGTCGGAGACGGACAGTCGAACACTGAAGCTTTCTTT. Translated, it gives CASSQVGDGQSNTEAFF.

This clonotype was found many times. CDR3 in DNA: TGCAGTGCTAGTCAATCCATTTATGGGGGGGACACCGGGGAGCTGTTTTTT. It is translated as CSASQSIYGGDTGELFF. V and J are TRBV20-1 and TRBJ2-2; 7 nucleotides align to TRBD2. Germline V gene lookup returns CDR1 DFQATT and CDR2 SNEGSKA (reference sequence). V lost 3 bases to trimming and J lost 3 bases; unmatched junction nucleotides: 13. The CDR3 covers 17 residues.

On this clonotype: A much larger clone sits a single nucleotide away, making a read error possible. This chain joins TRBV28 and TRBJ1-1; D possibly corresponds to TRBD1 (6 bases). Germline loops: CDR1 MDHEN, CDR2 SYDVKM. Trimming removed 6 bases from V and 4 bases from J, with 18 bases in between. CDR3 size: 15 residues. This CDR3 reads CASREKGGFATEAFF. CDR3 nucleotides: TGTGCCAGCAGGGAGAAGGGGGGATTTGCCACTGAAGCTTTCTTT.

The CDR3 nucleotides read TGTGCCAGCAGAAACAGGTCCAGTGGTAGTGAGCAGTTCTTC. Its translation is CASRNRSSGSEQFF. The chain links TRBV11-3 to TRBJ2-3; D is possibly TRBD1 (5 bases). The DNA end is more similar to TRBJ2-1, so the J call may be wrong. From germline, CDR1 is SGHNT and CDR2 YENEEA. There are 14 residues in the CDR3.

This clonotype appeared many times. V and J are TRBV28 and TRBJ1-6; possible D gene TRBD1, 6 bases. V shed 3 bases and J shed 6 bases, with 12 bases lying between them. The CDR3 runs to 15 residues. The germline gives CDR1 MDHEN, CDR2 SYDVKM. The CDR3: CASSFFGRGNSPLHF. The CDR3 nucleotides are TGTGCCAGCAGTTTTTTTGGCAGGGGTAATTCACCCCTCCACTTT.

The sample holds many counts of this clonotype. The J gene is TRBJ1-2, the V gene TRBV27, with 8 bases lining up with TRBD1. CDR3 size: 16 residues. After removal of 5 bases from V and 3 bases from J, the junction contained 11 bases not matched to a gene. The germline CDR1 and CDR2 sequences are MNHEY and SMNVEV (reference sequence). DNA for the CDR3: TGTGCCAGCAGTGGAGACAGGGGACTATTTCACTATGGCTACACCTTC. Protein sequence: CASSGDRGLFHYGYTF.

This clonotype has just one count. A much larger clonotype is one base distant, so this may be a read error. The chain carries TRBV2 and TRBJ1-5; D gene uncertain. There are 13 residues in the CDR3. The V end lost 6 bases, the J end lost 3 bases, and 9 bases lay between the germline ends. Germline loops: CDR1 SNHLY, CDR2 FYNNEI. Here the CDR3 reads CASRERNNQPQHF. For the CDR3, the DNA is TGTGCCAGCAGGGAACGGAACAATCAGCCCCAGCATTTT. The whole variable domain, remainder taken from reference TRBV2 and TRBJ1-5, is EPEVTQTPSHQVTQMGQEVILRCVPISNHLYFYWYRQILGQKVEFLVSFYNNEISEKSEIFDDQFSVERPDGSNFTLKIRSTKLEDSAMYFCASRERNNQPQHFGDGTRLSIL.

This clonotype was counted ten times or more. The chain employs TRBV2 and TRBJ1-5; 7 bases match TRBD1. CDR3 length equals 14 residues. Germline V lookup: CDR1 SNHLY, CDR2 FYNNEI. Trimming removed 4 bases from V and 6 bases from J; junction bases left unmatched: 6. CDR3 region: CASSATGEVQPQHF. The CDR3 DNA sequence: TGTGCCAGCAGTGCTACAGGGGAGGTTCAGCCCCAGCATTTT.

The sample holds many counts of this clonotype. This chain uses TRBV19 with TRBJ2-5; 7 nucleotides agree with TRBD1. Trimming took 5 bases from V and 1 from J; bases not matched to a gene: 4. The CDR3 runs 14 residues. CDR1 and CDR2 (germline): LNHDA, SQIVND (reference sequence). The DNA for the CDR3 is TGTGCCAGTAGTGAACAGGGGTTCCAAGAGACCCAGTACTTC. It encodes CASSEQGFQETQYF.

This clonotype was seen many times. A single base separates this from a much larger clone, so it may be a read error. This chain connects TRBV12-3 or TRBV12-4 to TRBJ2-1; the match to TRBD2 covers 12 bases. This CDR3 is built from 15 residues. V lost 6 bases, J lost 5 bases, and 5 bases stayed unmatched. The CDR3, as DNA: TGTGCCAGCAGCGTAGGACTAGCGGGGAACAATGAGCAGTTCTTC. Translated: CASSVGLAGNNEQFF.

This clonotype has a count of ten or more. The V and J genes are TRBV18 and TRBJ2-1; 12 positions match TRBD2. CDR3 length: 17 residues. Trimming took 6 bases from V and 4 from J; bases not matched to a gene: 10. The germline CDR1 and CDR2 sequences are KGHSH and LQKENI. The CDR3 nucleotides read TGTGCCAGCTCCCGGACTAGCGGGAAAATGGTGTACAATGAGCAGTTCTTC. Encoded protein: CASSRTSGKMVYNEQFF.